The 21 T cell receptor beta chains below all came from one sample that was sequenced in a study of blood T cell repertoires in COVID-19 (dated by TCRdb to 2018 to 2020). Libraries were prepared through the immunoSEQ multiplex PCR assay. This is the immuneACCESS table as TCRdb keeps it, with only in-frame sequences that have V and J called. A part of the clones is gone; compared with another copy, unresolved V genes explain less than half, and the rest is unexplained. This sample holds some 48,000 clones; around 86% were observed only once. The ten biggest clones cover less than 3% of the sample. The sequencing sample was made of peripheral blood. The receptors were sampled from a woman older than 75 with COVID-19, enrolled during active disease.

This chain connects TRBV24-1 to TRBJ2-5; 11 nucleotides line up with TRBD1. The germline V gene has CDR1 KGHDR and CDR2 SFDVKD. This CDR3 spans 14 amino acids. The junction had 4 bases not matched to a gene; V was cut back by 8 bases and J by 3 bases. CDR3 region: CATNPGQGEETQYF. CDR3 nucleotides: TGTGCCACCAACCCGGGACAGGGGGAAGAGACCCAGTACTTC.

V and J are TRBV28 and TRBJ2-7; a possible D gene is TRBD2 (6 bases). Germline CDR1 is MDHEN and CDR2 is SYDVKM. The CDR3 has 15 residues. Trimming stripped 3 bases from V and 2 bases from J, with 14 bases between. The CDR3 here is CASSFAGKRPYEQYF. The CDR3 DNA is TGTGCCAGCAGTTTTGCGGGGAAGCGGCCCTACGAGCAGTACTTC. Looking up the rest from reference TRBV28 and TRBJ2-7 gives the full variable domain: DVKVTQSSRYLVKRTGEKVFLECVQDMDHENMFWYRQDPGLGLRLIYFSYDVKMKEKGDIPEGYSVSREKKERFSLILESASTNQTSMYLCASSFAGKRPYEQYFGPGTRLTVT.

The chain carries TRBV5-8 and TRBJ1-6; TRBD1 aligns across 8 bases. V lost 7 bases and J lost 7; bases outside the gene matches: 10. CDR1 is SGHTS, CDR2 YDEGEE, per germline. This CDR3 comprises 15 residues. Here the CDR3 reads CASGWGRGRNSPLHF. The CDR3 DNA sequence: TGTGCCAGCGGCTGGGGCAGGGGGCGAAATTCACCCCTCCACTTT.

The chain uses TRBV11-2 and TRBJ1-2; weak D call: TRBD1 (5 bases). The length of the CDR3 is 15 residues. Trimming cost V 5 bases and J 1 base, with 14 bases left between them. Germline values: CDR1 SGHAT, CDR2 FQNNGV. The CDR3 is CASSPSAGINYGYTF. The CDR3 region has the DNA TGTGCCAGCAGCCCGAGTGCAGGGATTAACTATGGCTACACCTTC.

J is TRBJ2-3 and V is TRBV19; 11 bases line up with TRBD2. The CDR3 extends over 14 amino acids. The germline V gene has CDR1 LNHDA and CDR2 SQIVND (reference sequence). The trim removed 6 bases at V and 6 bases at J, leaving 5 bases unmatched. This CDR3 is CASSLAGGGDTQYF. Here the CDR3 DNA reads TGTGCCAGTAGCCTAGCGGGGGGAGGGGATACGCAGTATTTT.

The chain links TRBV19 to TRBJ1-5, with TRBD1 as a possible D gene (6 bases). Germline V lookup: CDR1 LNHDA, CDR2 SQIVND (reference sequence). The CDR3 is 14 residues long. Trimming left V 4 bases short and J 4 bases short, with 11 bases between. The CDR3 region has the DNA TGTGCCAGTAGTAGTCGACAGGATAATCAGCCCCAGCATTTT. Amino acids: CASSSRQDNQPQHF. The full variable domain, completed using reference TRBV19 and TRBJ1-5, is DGGITQSPKYLFRKEGQNVTLSCEQNLNHDAMYWYRQDPGQGLRLIYYSQIVNDFQKGDIAEGYSVSREKKESFPLTVTSAQKNPTAFYLCASSSRQDNQPQHFGDGTRLSIL.

The chain joins TRBV19 to TRBJ2-7; 8 bases are a match to TRBD1. CDR3 size: 15 residues. CDR1 and CDR2 from the germline V gene are LNHDA and SQIVND (reference sequence). V trimming: 4 bases; J trimming: 4 bases; junction bases outside the gene matches: 9. CDR3: CASSTPGQVSYEQYF. DNA for the CDR3: TGTGCCAGTAGTACCCCGGGACAGGTTTCGTACGAGCAGTACTTC.

The chain couples TRBV7-6 to TRBJ2-1, with 16 bases fitting TRBD2. The length of the CDR3 is 16 residues. The trim removed 5 bases at V and 7 bases at J, leaving 5 bases unmatched. Germline V gives CDR1 SGHVS, CDR2 FNYEAQ. CDR3 bases: TGTGCCAGCAGCACGGGACTAGCGGGAGGGGGTAATGAGCAGTTCTTC. Translation: CASSTGLAGGGNEQFF.

V gene TRBV9 combines with J gene TRBJ1-6, with TRBD1 matching 9 bases. CDR3 length: 16 amino acids. V gave up 4 bases and J gave up 6 bases; unmatched junction bases: 8. The germline V gene encodes CDR1 SGDLS and CDR2 YYNGEE. CDR3 sequence (DNA): TGTGCCAGCAGCCCCCGGACAGGGGATTTTAATTCACCCCTCCACTTT. It yields the protein CASSPRTGDFNSPLHF.

DNA for the CDR3: TGTGCTAGTGGTTCCTTTCGGGGGGGGTACGGCTACACCTTC. Its translation: CASGSFRGGYGYTF. The chain is built from TRBV12-5 and TRBJ1-2; D may be TRBD1 (5 bases). Deletions cut 4 bases from V and 8 bases from J, with 17 bases between. Germline V gene data show CDR1 as LGHNT and CDR2 as FRNRAP. The CDR3 has 14 amino acids.

The genes are TRBV11-2 and TRBJ1-2; D unresolved. The CDR3 has 15 amino acids. Germline loops: CDR1 SGHAT, CDR2 FQNNGV. V shed 5 bases and J shed 4 bases, with 17 bases lying between them. Here the CDR3 reads CASSPSLQAIYGYTF. The CDR3 nucleotides are TGTGCCAGCAGCCCATCCCTGCAGGCGATCTATGGCTACACCTTC. Combining the CDR3 with reference TRBV11-2 and TRBJ1-2 gives the whole variable domain EAGVAQSPRYKIIEKRQSVAFWCNPISGHATLYWYQQILGQGPKLLIQFQNNGVVDDSQLPKDRFSAERLKGVDSTLKIQPAKLEDSAVYLCASSPSLQAIYGYTFGSGTRLTVV.

The gene calls are TRBV13 and TRBJ2-5; 9 positions match TRBD1. Trimming took 4 bases from V and 2 from J; bases not matched to a gene: 5. The CDR3 has 15 amino acids. Germline-derived CDR1 and CDR2 are PRHDT and FYEKMQ (reference sequence). CDR3 bases: TGTGCCAGCAGCTGCCGGGACAGGGAACAAGAGACCCAGTACTTC. Translating it yields CASSCRDREQETQYF.

The genes are TRBV19 and TRBJ2-5; D is undetermined. V was shortened by 3 bases and J by 1 base, with 9 bases between the two germline ends. CDR1 and CDR2 (germline): LNHDA, SQIVND (reference sequence). This CDR3 region has 14 residues. Written as DNA, the CDR3 is TGTGCCAGTAGTATCCTACCCCCCCAAGAGACCCAGTACTTC. This codes for CASSILPPQETQYF.

The rearrangement links TRBV5-1 to TRBJ2-2, with TRBD1 matching 7 bases. Losses at the gene ends were 1 base for V and 0 bases for J; bases not matched to a gene: 3. The CDR3 is 16 amino acids. Looked up from germline, CDR1 is SGHRS and CDR2 is YFSETQ. CDR3 in amino acids: CASSLHRGTNTGELFF. CDR3 sequence (DNA): TGCGCCAGCAGCTTGCACAGGGGCACGAACACCGGGGAGCTGTTTTTT.

In this sample, this clone turned up a few times. J is TRBJ1-5 and V is TRBV19, with 10 bases that match TRBD1. The germline gives CDR1 LNHDA, CDR2 SQIVND (reference sequence). V dropped 8 bases and J dropped 1; count of bases not matched to a gene: 5. The CDR3 consists of 15 residues. CDR3 nucleotide sequence: TGTGCCAGTCTCCGGGACAGGGGAAGCAATCAGCCCCAGCATTTT. It translates to CASLRDRGSNQPQHF.

Concerning this clone itself: Mismatch with germline at one junction end may stem from a read error. This chain uses TRBV7-7 with TRBJ2-3; D could derive from TRBD1 or TRBD2 (5 bases each). The CDR3 is 15 amino acids. Germline CDR1 and CDR2: SSHAT and FNYEAQ (reference sequence). The CDR3 DNA follows: TGTGCTAGCAGCTTAGGGGCCTCGCGGGCAGATACGCAGTATTTT. Amino acids: CASSLGASRADTQYF.

The CDR3 DNA is TGTGCCAGCAGCCGAACACTACTCCGCGGCGAGCAGTACTTC. Protein: CASSRTLLRGEQYF. The V and J genes are TRBV6-5 and TRBJ2-7; no definite D call. Germline values: CDR1 MNHEY, CDR2 SVGAGI. This CDR3 has 14 residues. Between the trimmed V and J ends, which lost 6 bases and 6 bases, there was a span of 18 bases.

This chain connects TRBV6-2 or TRBV6-3 to TRBJ1-5; tentative D call: TRBD1 (6 bases). The CDR3 is 16 amino acids. Trimming left V 1 base short and J 7 bases short, with 17 bases between. Germline loops: CDR1 MNHEY, CDR2 SVGEGT. CDR3 in DNA: TGTGCCAGCAGTTACTGGGCCCAGGGGCCCCAGCAGCCCCAGCATTTT. Protein: CASSYWAQGPQQPQHF.

The chain combines TRBV5-6 with TRBJ2-3; TRBD2 matches at 9 bases. V lost 2 bases and J lost 5; bases outside the gene matches: 12. The CDR3 length is 17 residues. Germline-derived CDR1 and CDR2 are SGHDT and YYEEEE. The CDR3 nucleotides are TGTGCCAGCAGCTTATTTATAGCGGGAGATGTAGGAGATACGCAGTATTTT. Amino acid sequence: CASSLFIAGDVGDTQYF.

The chain recombines TRBV30 with TRBJ1-2, with D possibly being TRBD1 (6 bases). The V end lost 0 bases, the J end lost 7 bases, and 12 bases lay between the germline ends. Germline CDR1 reads GTSNPN; CDR2 reads SVGIG (reference sequence). CDR3 length: 13 amino acids. CDR3 bases: TGTGCCTGGAGTGTAGGGGCAGGGGTTGGCTACACCTTC. Its translation: CAWSVGAGVGYTF. Variable domain in full (rest from reference TRBV30 and TRBJ1-2): SQTIHQWPATLVQPVGSPLSLECTVEGTSNPNLYWYRQAAGRGLQLLFYSVGIGQISSEVPQNLSASRPQDRQFILSSKKLLLSDSGFYLCAWSVGAGVGYTFGSGTRLTVV.

The V gene is TRBV19, the J gene TRBJ2-1; 7 bases map to TRBD2. This CDR3 has 15 amino acids. After removal of 3 bases from V and 4 bases from J, the junction contained 6 bases not matched to a gene. CDR1 is LNHDA and CDR2 is SQIVND in the germline V gene (reference sequence). The CDR3 loop is CASSIGSGRYNEQFF. CDR3 DNA sequence: TGTGCCAGTAGTATTGGTAGCGGGCGGTACAATGAGCAGTTCTTC.